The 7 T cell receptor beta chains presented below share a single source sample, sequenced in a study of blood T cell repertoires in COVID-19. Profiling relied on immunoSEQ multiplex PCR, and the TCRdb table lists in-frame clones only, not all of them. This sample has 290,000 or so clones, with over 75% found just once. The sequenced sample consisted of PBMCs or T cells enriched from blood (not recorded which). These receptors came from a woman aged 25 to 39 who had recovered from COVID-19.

The CDR3 spells CASSRGQGIYNEQFF. The DNA of the CDR3 is TGTGCCAGTAGTAGGGGACAGGGGATCTACAATGAGCAGTTCTTC. The rearrangement joins TRBV19 to TRBJ2-1; 10 bases align to TRBD1. The CDR3 sequence is 15 residues long. Germline V lookup: CDR1 LNHDA, CDR2 SQIVND (reference sequence). V gave up 4 bases and J gave up 3 bases; unmatched junction bases: 3.

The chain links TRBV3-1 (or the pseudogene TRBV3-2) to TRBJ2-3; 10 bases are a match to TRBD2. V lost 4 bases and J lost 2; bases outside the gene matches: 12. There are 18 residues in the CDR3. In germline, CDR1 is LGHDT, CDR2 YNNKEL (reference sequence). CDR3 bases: TGTGCCAGCAGCCCGACTGGCAGCGGGAGGGCGGACACAGATACGCAGTATTTT. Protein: CASSPTGSGRADTDTQYF.

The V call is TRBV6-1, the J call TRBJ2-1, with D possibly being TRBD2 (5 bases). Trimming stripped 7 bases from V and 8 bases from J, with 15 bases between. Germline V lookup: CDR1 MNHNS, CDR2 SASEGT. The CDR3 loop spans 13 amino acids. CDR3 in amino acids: CASTSILGDEQFF. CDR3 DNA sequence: TGTGCCAGCACCTCAATCCTCGGGGATGAGCAGTTCTTC.

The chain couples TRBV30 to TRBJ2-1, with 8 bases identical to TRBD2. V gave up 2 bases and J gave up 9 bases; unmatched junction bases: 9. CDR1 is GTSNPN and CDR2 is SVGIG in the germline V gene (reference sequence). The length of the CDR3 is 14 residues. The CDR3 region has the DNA TGTGCCTGGAGTTCCGGGAGGGCCAAAGGTGAGCAGTTCTTC. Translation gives CAWSSGRAKGEQFF.

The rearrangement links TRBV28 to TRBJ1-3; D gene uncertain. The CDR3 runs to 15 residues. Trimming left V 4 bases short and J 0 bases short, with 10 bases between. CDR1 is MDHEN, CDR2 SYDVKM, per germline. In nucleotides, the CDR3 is TGTGCCAGCAGTTCCCCGGTGAGCTCTGGAAACACCATATATTTT. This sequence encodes CASSSPVSSGNTIYF.

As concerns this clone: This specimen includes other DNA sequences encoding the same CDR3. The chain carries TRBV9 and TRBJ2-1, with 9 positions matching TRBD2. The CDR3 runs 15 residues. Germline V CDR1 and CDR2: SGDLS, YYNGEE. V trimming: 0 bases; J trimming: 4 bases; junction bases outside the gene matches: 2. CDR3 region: CASSVGLAEYNEQFF. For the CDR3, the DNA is TGTGCCAGCAGCGTAGGACTAGCGGAGTACAATGAGCAGTTCTTC. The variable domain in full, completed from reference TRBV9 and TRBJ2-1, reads DSGVTQTPKHLITATGQRVTLRCSPRSGDLSVYWYQQSLDQGLQFLIQYYNGEERAKGNILERFSAQQFPDLHSELNLSSLELGDSALYFCASSVGLAEYNEQFFGPGTRLTVL.

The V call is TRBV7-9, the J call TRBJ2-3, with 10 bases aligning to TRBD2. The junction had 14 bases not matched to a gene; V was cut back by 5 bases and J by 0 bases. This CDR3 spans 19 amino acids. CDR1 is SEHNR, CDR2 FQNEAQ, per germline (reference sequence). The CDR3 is CASSTSGTSVKSSTDTQYF. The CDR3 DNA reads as TGTGCCAGCAGCACCTCCGGGACTAGCGTAAAATCTAGCACAGATACGCAGTATTTT.